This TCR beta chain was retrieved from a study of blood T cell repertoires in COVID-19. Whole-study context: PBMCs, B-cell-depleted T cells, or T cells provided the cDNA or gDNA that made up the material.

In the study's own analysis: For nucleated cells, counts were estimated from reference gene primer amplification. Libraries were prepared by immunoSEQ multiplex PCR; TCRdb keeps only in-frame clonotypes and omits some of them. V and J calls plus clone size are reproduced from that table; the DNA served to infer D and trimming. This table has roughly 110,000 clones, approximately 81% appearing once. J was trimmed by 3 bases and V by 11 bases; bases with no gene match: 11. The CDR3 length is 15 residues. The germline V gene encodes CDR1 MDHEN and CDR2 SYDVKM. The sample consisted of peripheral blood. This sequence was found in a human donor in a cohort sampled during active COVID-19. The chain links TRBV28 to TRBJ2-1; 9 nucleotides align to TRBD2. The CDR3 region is CASRREGPGYNEQFF. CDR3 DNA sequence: TGTGCCTCTCGGCGGGAGGGCCCAGGCTACAATGAGCAGTTCTTC. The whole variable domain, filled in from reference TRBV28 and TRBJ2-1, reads DVKVTQSSRYLVKRTGEKVFLECVQDMDHENMFWYRQDPGLGLRLIYFSYDVKMKEKGDIPEGYSVSREKKERFSLILESASTNQTSMYLCASRREGPGYNEQFFGPGTRLTVL.